Below are 9 T cell receptor beta chains sequenced from a single sample in a study of cytomegalovirus exposure and HLA in healthy donors. Vbeta (60) and Jbeta (13) primers were used in the PCR. Generated by immunoSEQ multiplex PCR, the TCRdb table keeps only in-frame clones and is missing some. The sample has 100,000 to 150,000 clones, roughly four fifths seen once. The sample was PBMCs. All receptors come from a boy aged 5-17 years in good health and CMV-seronegative.

This chain links TRBV27 with TRBJ1-3; D call uncertain. V was clipped by 7 bases and J by 0 bases, with 7 bases between them. From germline, CDR1 is MNHEY and CDR2 SMNVEV (reference sequence). The CDR3 runs 13 residues. The CDR3 protein is CASTGSSGNTIYF. The CDR3 DNA sequence: TGTGCCAGCACCGGGAGCTCTGGAAACACCATATATTTT.

This chain links TRBV7-6 with TRBJ1-2, with D possibly being TRBD1 (6 bases). The germline gives CDR1 SGHVS, CDR2 FNYEAQ. CDR3 size: 16 residues. V was cut by 0 bases and J by 7 bases, with 18 bases left in between. The CDR3 sequence is CASSLAFQQGTFGYTF. The DNA of the CDR3 is TGTGCCAGCAGCTTAGCGTTTCAACAGGGTACATTTGGCTACACCTTC.

The chain links TRBV6-1 to TRBJ1-1, with no clear D. The V end was cut by 3 bases, the J end by 0 bases, with 14 bases between. This CDR3 region has 16 residues. Germline CDR1 reads MNHNS; CDR2 reads SASEGT. The CDR3 is CASSDLMTPMNTEAFF. DNA for the CDR3: TGTGCCAGCAGTGATCTTATGACACCTATGAACACTGAAGCTTTCTTT.

The rearrangement links TRBV28 to TRBJ2-2; 8 nucleotides align to TRBD1. The germline gives CDR1 MDHEN, CDR2 SYDVKM. The CDR3 sequence is 14 residues long. The V and J ends lost 6 bases and 4 bases, in that order; junction bases with no gene match: 4. CDR3 amino acids: CASSRTGSTGELFF. DNA for the CDR3: TGTGCCAGCAGCCGGACAGGGTCCACCGGGGAGCTGTTTTTT.

J is TRBJ1-5 and V is TRBV7-6; no clear D. Germline V lookup: CDR1 SGHVS, CDR2 FNYEAQ. This CDR3 spans 13 amino acids. Trimming left V 5 bases short and J 10 bases short, with 15 bases between. CDR3 bases: TGTGCCAGCAGCCAGACTGGCGGATCACCCCAGCATTTT. This sequence encodes CASSQTGGSPQHF. The variable domain in full, completed from reference TRBV7-6 and TRBJ1-5, reads GAGVSQSPRYKVTKRGQDVALRCDPISGHVSLYWYRQALGQGPEFLTYFNYEAQQDKSGLPNDRFSAERPEGSISTLTIQRTEQRDSAMYRCASSQTGGSPQHFGDGTRLSIL.

This chain connects TRBV9 to TRBJ2-3; tentative D call: TRBD2 (6 bases). Germline V gene lookup returns CDR1 SGDLS and CDR2 YYNGEE. This CDR3 spans 16 amino acids. The V and J ends lost 4 bases and 0 bases respectively, with 15 bases between them. CDR3 DNA sequence: TGTGCCAGCAGCCTAGTGGAGGGGTCTAGCACAGATACGCAGTATTTT. It encodes CASSLVEGSSTDTQYF.

V usage is TRBV5-1 and J usage is TRBJ2-7; TRBD2 matches at 11 bases. The junction had 4 bases not matched to a gene; V was cut back by 3 bases and J by 2 bases. The CDR3 extends over 15 amino acids. Germline-derived CDR1 and CDR2 are SGHRS and YFSETQ. Written as DNA, the CDR3 is TGCGCCAGCAGCTCCCCGGGACTAGCGGCCTACGAGCAGTACTTC. Amino acids: CASSSPGLAAYEQYF.

V usage is TRBV7-2 and J usage is TRBJ2-7; the match to TRBD2 covers 9 bases. V was pared by 3 bases and J by 2 bases, with 5 bases of the junction left unmatched. The germline CDR1 and CDR2 sequences are SGHTA and FQGNSA. CDR3 length equals 15 residues. CDR3 coding DNA: TGTGCCAGCAGCTTCGAGGCGGGAGGGACCTACGAGCAGTACTTC. Residues: CASSFEAGGTYEQYF.

The rearrangement joins TRBV6-5 to TRBJ1-4; D might be TRBD1 (5 bases). This CDR3 has 13 residues. Germline CDR1 MNHEY, CDR2 SVGAGI. For the CDR3, the DNA is TGTGTCTGTCCGACAGCAACTAATGAAAAACTGTTTTTT. It specifies CVCPTATNEKLFF.